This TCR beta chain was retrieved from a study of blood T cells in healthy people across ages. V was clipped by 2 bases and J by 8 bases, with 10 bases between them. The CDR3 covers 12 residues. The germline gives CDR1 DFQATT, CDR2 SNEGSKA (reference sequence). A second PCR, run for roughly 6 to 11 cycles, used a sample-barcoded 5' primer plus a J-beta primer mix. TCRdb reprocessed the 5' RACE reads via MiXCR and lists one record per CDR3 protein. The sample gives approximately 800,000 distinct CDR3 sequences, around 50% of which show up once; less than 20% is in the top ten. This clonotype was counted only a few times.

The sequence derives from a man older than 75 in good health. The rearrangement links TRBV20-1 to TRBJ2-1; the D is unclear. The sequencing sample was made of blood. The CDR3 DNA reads TGCAGTGCTAGACTACCCTGGGATGAGCAGTTCTTC. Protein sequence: CSARLPWDEQFF.